This TCR beta chain was sequenced for a study of blood T cell repertoires in COVID-19. For the study at large: Donors in the United States, Italy and Spain gave samples during acute or convalescent COVID-19. In each case, the material was cDNA or gDNA derived from T cells, B-cell-depleted T cells, or PBMCs.

Original analysis: The authors estimated nucleated cell counts from reference gene primer amplification. Assay used: immunoSEQ multiplex PCR; TCRdb lists only in-frame clones, some missing. That table is the source of V, J and clone size, and D and trimming were worked out from the DNA. Counted here are some 30,000 clones, roughly 90% occurring once; the ten biggest clones make up about 3.2%. Trimming stripped 7 bases from V and 4 bases from J, with 17 bases between. The CDR3 runs 15 residues. CDR1 and CDR2 (germline): MNHEY, SVGAGI. Sequencing was performed on peripheral blood. The chain links TRBV6-5 to TRBJ2-1, with a possible D match to TRBD1 (6 bases). The origin of this receptor is a human donor in a cohort sampled during active COVID-19. The CDR3 coding sequence is TGTGCCAGCACTAGGGTACAGGGATTTTACAATGAGCAGTTCTTC. It translates to CASTRVQGFYNEQFF.